This T cell receptor (beta chain) was sequenced during a study of metastatic and nonmetastatic thyroid tumors. Ahead of thyroid surgery, no patient had received treatment of any kind. In the source study's methods: The distant-metastasis classifier for papillary thyroid cancer was built from CDR3 differences across clinicopathological groups. TCRdb re-analyzed the PCR reads using MiXCR. TCRdb's processing, not the authors', yielded these V and J calls. The sample yields over 10,000 clones, approximately 20% seen once. Trimming at V came to 2 bases and at J to 5 bases, leaving 10 bases not matched to a gene. The CDR3 length is 16 residues. Germline CDR1 and CDR2: MNHEY and SVGAGI. Only a few counts were recorded for this clone. Its matching antigen is unknown. The conserved phenylalanine or tryptophan normally closing the CDR3 is absent here, so this likely arose from a read error. Study-wide results and limits: For both blood and tumor, malignant thyroid tumors reportedly showed significantly higher TCR beta diversity than benign nodules did.

The origin of this receptor is a female donor with papillary thyroid cancer or a benign thyroid nodule (not recorded which). Some clones in this sample may be carry-over from other donors' samples. The J gene is TRBJ1-1, the V gene TRBV6-5; TRBD1 matches 8 bases. What was sequenced was adjacent normal tissue. This CDR3 reads CASSYTGTGGGTEAFL. In DNA form, the CDR3 reads TGTGCCAGCAGTTACACTGGGACAGGCGGAGGGACTGAAGCTTTCCTT.